The 2 T cell receptor beta chains in this list originate from one sample, sequenced in a study of CD8+ T cells in alopecia areata. Extraction of RNA preceded its reverse transcription into cDNA, which served as the sequencing template. Repertoires were generated with immunoSEQ multiplex PCR, while TCRdb's copy carries only in-frame clones and drops some. The profile shows roughly 120,000 clones, 50% to 75% of them singletons. Treatment denoted: oral pan-JAK inhibitor, 5-10 mg twice daily. The source material was CD8+ T cells sorted from blood, sampled at week 4, from a patient treated with tofacitinib. The receptors derive from a human donor with alopecia areata.

This clone has just a few counts. Other DNA sequences in the sample encode the same CDR3. The chain joins TRBV29-1 to TRBJ1-2; unclear D gene. The germline gives CDR1 SQVTM, CDR2 ANQGSEA. The CDR3 runs 12 residues. V lost 6 bases and J 0 bases, leaving 8 bases between the germline ends. The CDR3 region is CSVVRTNYGYTF. The DNA for the CDR3 is TGCAGCGTCGTTAGAACTAACTATGGCTACACCTTC.

The J gene is TRBJ2-7, the V gene TRBV30, with 7 bases that match TRBD2. The V gene end was trimmed by 5 bases and the J gene end by 0 bases; junction bases not matched to a gene: 7. Germline-derived CDR1 and CDR2 are GTSNPN and SVGIG (reference sequence). CDR3 length: 14 residues. CDR3 coding DNA: TGTGCCTGGGCGGGGGACCCGGGCTCCTACGAGCAGTACTTC. It yields the protein CAWAGDPGSYEQYF.